The rows below give T cell receptor beta chains drawn from one sample of a study of control samples from healthy donors and cancer patients. Produced via immunoSEQ multiplex PCR; TCRdb's table is partial and in-frame only. The table includes some 150,000 clones, 85% to 95% detected once. Input material: blood. The receptors come from a man in his forties in good health. CDR3s include the opening cysteine and the closing phenylalanine or tryptophan. The order of the fields is CDR3 protein, CDR3 DNA, J gene, clone size, V gene, D gene. D genes are given only for firm matches. Size values are once, few and many counts, or a class for expanded clones, and some rows have none.

cdr3_aa: CASSEIGANTEAFF
cdr3_nt: TGTGCCAGCAGTGAAATAGGGGCAAACACTGAAGCTTTCTTT
j_call: TRBJ1-1
clone_size: .
v_call: TRBV2
d_call: .

cdr3_aa: CASSPIGTAKDTGELFF
cdr3_nt: TGTGCCAGCAGCCCCATAGGGACAGCGAAAGACACCGGGGAGCTGTTTTTT
j_call: TRBJ2-2
clone_size: .
v_call: TRBV5-6
d_call: TRBD1

cdr3_aa: CASSQRTRITEAFF
cdr3_nt: TGCGCCAGCAGCCAGAGGACCAGGATCACTGAAGCTTTCTTT
j_call: TRBJ1-1
clone_size: .
v_call: TRBV5-1
d_call: .

cdr3_aa: CASRGLAGNEQFF
cdr3_nt: TGTGCCAGTAGGGGACTAGCGGGTAATGAGCAGTTCTTC
j_call: TRBJ2-1
clone_size: .
v_call: TRBV7-3
d_call: TRBD2

cdr3_aa: CASSRSSGGYNEQFF
cdr3_nt: TGTGCCAGCAGCCGCTCTAGCGGGGGGTACAATGAGCAGTTCTTC
j_call: TRBJ2-1
clone_size: .
v_call: TRBV7-2
d_call: TRBD2

cdr3_aa: CASSQGGTGAEAFF
cdr3_nt: TGTGCCAGCAGCCAAGGGGGGACAGGGGCTGAAGCTTTCTTT
j_call: TRBJ1-1
clone_size: .
v_call: TRBV3-1/TRBV3-2
d_call: TRBD1

cdr3_aa: CASSAGRVLGYGYTF
cdr3_nt: TGTGCCAGCAGCGCTGGGCGGGTTCTAGGCTATGGCTACACCTTC
j_call: TRBJ1-2
clone_size: .
v_call: TRBV6-5
d_call: .

cdr3_aa: CASSLGFTDTQYF
cdr3_nt: TGCGCCAGCAGCTTGGGGTTCACAGATACGCAGTATTTT
j_call: TRBJ2-3
clone_size: .
v_call: TRBV5-1
d_call: .

cdr3_aa: CASSERSSGNTIYF
cdr3_nt: TGTGCCAGCAGTGAAAGGAGCTCTGGAAACACCATATATTTT
j_call: TRBJ1-3
clone_size: .
v_call: TRBV2
d_call: .

cdr3_aa: CASSQASSDSPLHF
cdr3_nt: TGCGCCAGCAGTCAGGCAAGTTCGGATTCACCCCTCCACTTT
j_call: TRBJ1-6
clone_size: .
v_call: TRBV23-1
d_call: .

cdr3_aa: CASSTLDRGYNSPLHF
cdr3_nt: TGTGCCAGCAGTACACTGGACAGGGGATATAATTCACCCCTCCACTTT
j_call: TRBJ1-6
clone_size: .
v_call: TRBV28
d_call: TRBD1

cdr3_aa: CATTIGWNYGYTF
cdr3_nt: TGTGCCACCACAATCGGGTGGAACTATGGCTACACCTTC
j_call: TRBJ1-2
clone_size: .
v_call: TRBV10-3
d_call: .

cdr3_aa: CASSLTGGRKVHWDTQYF
cdr3_nt: TGTGCCAGCAGCCTCACGGGGGGCAGAAAGGTTCACTGGGATACGCAGTATTTT
j_call: TRBJ2-3
clone_size: .
v_call: TRBV7-9
d_call: .

cdr3_aa: CASSVAGDPISDEAFF
cdr3_nt: TGTGCCAGCAGCGTAGCGGGGGATCCAATTAGTGATGAAGCTTTCTTT
j_call: TRBJ1-1
clone_size: .
v_call: TRBV9
d_call: .

cdr3_aa: CASSERLINYGYTF
cdr3_nt: TGTGCCAGCAGTGAAAGGCTTATCAACTATGGCTACACCTTC
j_call: TRBJ1-2
clone_size: .
v_call: TRBV2
d_call: .

cdr3_aa: CASSQTSGPSYEQYF
cdr3_nt: TGTGCCAGCAGCCAAACTAGCGGTCCCTCCTACGAGCAGTACTTC
j_call: TRBJ2-7
clone_size: .
v_call: TRBV13
d_call: TRBD2

cdr3_aa: CASSSGPKRESNQPQHF
cdr3_nt: TGTGCCAGCAGTTCGGGGCCTAAACGTGAGAGCAATCAGCCCCAGCATTTT
j_call: TRBJ1-5
clone_size: .
v_call: TRBV2
d_call: .

cdr3_aa: CASSWTSSSYNEQFF
cdr3_nt: TGTGCCAGCAGTTGGACTAGTTCTTCCTACAATGAGCAGTTCTTC
j_call: TRBJ2-1
clone_size: .
v_call: TRBV28
d_call: TRBD2

cdr3_aa: CASSVGGGRTYNEQFF
cdr3_nt: TGTGCCAGCAGCGTAGGAGGGGGCCGTACTTACAATGAGCAGTTCTTC
j_call: TRBJ2-1
clone_size: .
v_call: TRBV9
d_call: TRBD1

cdr3_aa: CASSLGLRGGNEQFF
cdr3_nt: TGTGCCAGCAGCTTAGGATTAAGGGGGGGCAATGAGCAGTTCTTC
j_call: TRBJ2-1
clone_size: .
v_call: TRBV11-2
d_call: .

cdr3_aa: CASRFSGDTQYF
cdr3_nt: TGTGCCAGCAGATTTAGCGGAGATACGCAGTATTTT
j_call: TRBJ2-3
clone_size: .
v_call: TRBV28
d_call: .

cdr3_aa: CASSTKGGSETQYF
cdr3_nt: TGTGCCAGCTCCACCAAAGGGGGATCAGAGACCCAGTACTTC
j_call: TRBJ2-5
clone_size: .
v_call: TRBV18
d_call: .

cdr3_aa: CASSYSWDRGNQPQHF
cdr3_nt: TGTGCCAGCAGCTACTCGTGGGACAGGGGAAACCAGCCCCAGCATTTT
j_call: TRBJ1-5
clone_size: few
v_call: TRBV6-2/TRBV6-3
d_call: TRBD1

cdr3_aa: CASSLGTYEQYF
cdr3_nt: TGTGCCAGCAGCCTCGGGACCTACGAGCAGTACTTC
j_call: TRBJ2-7
clone_size: once
v_call: TRBV5-6
d_call: .

cdr3_aa: CATSPDRGLLLHF
cdr3_nt: TGTGCCACCAGTCCGGACAGGGGCCTACTCCTCCACTTT
j_call: TRBJ1-6
clone_size: .
v_call: TRBV15
d_call: TRBD1

cdr3_aa: CASSRLGRAGNGYTF
cdr3_nt: TGTGCCAGCAGCCGCTTGGGCAGGGCAGGAAATGGCTACACCTTC
j_call: TRBJ1-2
clone_size: .
v_call: TRBV7-2
d_call: .

cdr3_aa: CASSLSTDTQYF
cdr3_nt: TGTGCCAGCAGCCTTAGCACAGATACGCAGTATTTT
j_call: TRBJ2-3
clone_size: .
v_call: TRBV11-3
d_call: .

cdr3_aa: CASSPDTGSNTQYF
cdr3_nt: TGTGCCAGCTCACCTGACACAGGTTCAAATACGCAGTATTTT
j_call: TRBJ2-3
clone_size: few
v_call: TRBV18
d_call: .

cdr3_aa: CASSELAGGLSTDTQYF
cdr3_nt: TGTGCCAGCAGTGAACTAGCGGGGGGGCTTAGCACAGATACGCAGTATTTT
j_call: TRBJ2-3
clone_size: .
v_call: TRBV2
d_call: TRBD2

cdr3_aa: CASSRSGTGYNEQFF
cdr3_nt: TGTGCCAGCAGCCGTTCCGGGACAGGGTACAATGAGCAGTTCTTC
j_call: TRBJ2-1
clone_size: .
v_call: TRBV6-5
d_call: TRBD1

cdr3_aa: CASSPRLAGGPLSGANVLTF
cdr3_nt: TGTGCCAGCAGCCCCAGACTAGCGGGGGGCCCCCTCTCTGGGGCCAACGTCCTGACTTTC
j_call: TRBJ2-6
clone_size: .
v_call: TRBV4-2
d_call: TRBD2

cdr3_aa: CASSHSVGVYEQYF
cdr3_nt: TGCGCCAGCAGTCATTCTGTTGGGGTCTACGAGCAGTACTTC
j_call: TRBJ2-7
clone_size: .
v_call: TRBV23-1
d_call: .

cdr3_aa: CASSLAGGRETQYF
cdr3_nt: TGTGCCAGCAGCTTGGCAGGGGGCCGGGAGACCCAGTACTTC
j_call: TRBJ2-5
clone_size: .
v_call: TRBV5-4
d_call: TRBD1

cdr3_aa: CASTVGGLSYQPQHF
cdr3_nt: TGTGCCAGCACCGTTGGCGGTCTTAGCTATCAGCCCCAGCATTTT
j_call: TRBJ1-5
clone_size: .
v_call: TRBV28
d_call: .

cdr3_aa: CASSFRVATNEKLFF
cdr3_nt: TGTGCCAGCAGCTTCAGGGTTGCAACTAATGAAAAACTGTTTTTT
j_call: TRBJ1-4
clone_size: .
v_call: TRBV5-5
d_call: .

cdr3_aa: CASSVGTLGINEQFF
cdr3_nt: TGTGCCAGCTCAGTTGGGACTCTCGGGATCAATGAGCAGTTCTTC
j_call: TRBJ2-1
clone_size: .
v_call: TRBV9
d_call: .

cdr3_aa: CASSFRQGEADTQYF
cdr3_nt: TGTGCCAGCAGCTTTCGACAGGGAGAGGCAGATACGCAGTATTTT
j_call: TRBJ2-3
clone_size: .
v_call: TRBV7-2
d_call: TRBD1

cdr3_aa: CASSVEPPSYGYTF
cdr3_nt: TGTGCCAGCAGCGTAGAGCCACCCTCCTATGGCTACACCTTC
j_call: TRBJ1-2
clone_size: .
v_call: TRBV9
d_call: .

cdr3_aa: CASSLKPRTGQRHEQFF
cdr3_nt: TGCGCCAGCAGCTTGAAACCTAGGACGGGTCAGCGGCATGAGCAGTTCTTC
j_call: TRBJ2-1
clone_size: .
v_call: TRBV5-1
d_call: .

cdr3_aa: CASSSTGWGYEQYF
cdr3_nt: TGTGCCAGCAGTTCTACCGGTTGGGGCTACGAGCAGTACTTC
j_call: TRBJ2-7
clone_size: .
v_call: TRBV28
d_call: .

cdr3_aa: CASSYSAREEDTQYF
cdr3_nt: TGTGCCAGCAGTTACTCGGCTAGGGAAGAAGATACGCAGTATTTT
j_call: TRBJ2-3
clone_size: .
v_call: TRBV6-5
d_call: .

cdr3_aa: CASSQGGQGVNTEAFF
cdr3_nt: TGTGCCAGCAGCCAAGGGGGGCAGGGAGTGAACACTGAAGCTTTCTTT
j_call: TRBJ1-1
clone_size: .
v_call: TRBV4-2
d_call: .

cdr3_aa: CASSLDEEETQYF
cdr3_nt: TGTGCCAGCAGCTTAGATGAAGAGGAGACCCAGTACTTC
j_call: TRBJ2-5
clone_size: .
v_call: TRBV7-8
d_call: .

cdr3_aa: CASSQVLGGRGYTF
cdr3_nt: TGCGCCAGCAGCCAAGTGCTAGGGGGAAGGGGCTACACCTTC
j_call: TRBJ1-2
clone_size: .
v_call: TRBV4-3
d_call: .

cdr3_aa: CASYGWRGGNTIYF
cdr3_nt: TGCGCCAGCTACGGGTGGAGGGGTGGAAACACCATATATTTT
j_call: TRBJ1-3
clone_size: .
v_call: TRBV10-1
d_call: .

cdr3_aa: CASSKELAGVSGELFF
cdr3_nt: TGTGCCAGCAGCAAGGAACTAGCGGGAGTCTCCGGGGAGCTGTTTTTT
j_call: TRBJ2-2
clone_size: .
v_call: TRBV28
d_call: TRBD2

cdr3_aa: CASSPGGGDGYTF
cdr3_nt: TGTGCCAGCAGCCCTGGGGGGGGCGATGGCTACACCTTC
j_call: TRBJ1-2
clone_size: .
v_call: TRBV28
d_call: .

cdr3_aa: CASSSSKSSYNEQFF
cdr3_nt: TGTGCCAGCAGCTCTTCTAAAAGCTCCTACAATGAGCAGTTCTTC
j_call: TRBJ2-1
clone_size: .
v_call: TRBV7-2
d_call: .

cdr3_aa: CASSPWGSNTDTQYF
cdr3_nt: TGTGCCAGCAGCCCCTGGGGGAGTAACACAGATACGCAGTATTTT
j_call: TRBJ2-3
clone_size: .
v_call: TRBV9
d_call: .

cdr3_aa: CASSPGYGDYGYTF
cdr3_nt: TGTGCCAGCAGCCCCGGCTACGGGGACTATGGCTACACCTTC
j_call: TRBJ1-2
clone_size: .
v_call: TRBV5-6
d_call: .

cdr3_aa: CASSSCKHITRDTQYF
cdr3_nt: TGTGCCAGCAGCTCGTGCAAGCACATCACAAGAGATACGCAGTATTTT
j_call: TRBJ2-3
clone_size: .
v_call: TRBV9
d_call: .

cdr3_aa: CASSLSPTGDTEAFF
cdr3_nt: TGTGCCAGCAGTTTATCCCCCACAGGCGACACTGAAGCTTTCTTT
j_call: TRBJ1-1
clone_size: .
v_call: TRBV28
d_call: .

cdr3_aa: CASRRNPGQETQYF
cdr3_nt: TGTGCCAGCAGAAGAAACCCGGGACAAGAGACCCAGTACTTC
j_call: TRBJ2-5
clone_size: .
v_call: TRBV5-8
d_call: .

cdr3_aa: CASSVEGGITDTQYF
cdr3_nt: TGTGCCAGCAGCGTAGAGGGAGGGATCACAGATACGCAGTATTTT
j_call: TRBJ2-3
clone_size: .
v_call: TRBV9
d_call: TRBD2

cdr3_aa: CATSDLLAPPWEQFF
cdr3_nt: TGTGCCACCAGTGATTTGTTGGCCCCCCCGTGGGAGCAGTTCTTC
j_call: TRBJ2-1
clone_size: .
v_call: TRBV24-1
d_call: .

cdr3_aa: CAWSVTGERDNSPLHF
cdr3_nt: TGTGCCTGGAGTGTGACAGGGGAAAGAGATAATTCACCCCTCCACTTT
j_call: TRBJ1-6
clone_size: .
v_call: TRBV30
d_call: TRBD1

cdr3_aa: CASRELRGRTYEQYF
cdr3_nt: TGTGCCAGCAGAGAACTCAGGGGGCGGACCTACGAGCAGTACTTC
j_call: TRBJ2-7
clone_size: once
v_call: TRBV28
d_call: TRBD1

cdr3_aa: CATSDFPVRGTDTQYF
cdr3_nt: TGTGCCACCAGTGATTTCCCAGTGAGGGGGACAGATACGCAGTATTTT
j_call: TRBJ2-3
clone_size: .
v_call: TRBV24-1
d_call: .

cdr3_aa: CASSQASTSPGYEQYF
cdr3_nt: TGCGCCAGCAGCCAAGCTTCGACTAGCCCAGGCTACGAGCAGTACTTC
j_call: TRBJ2-7
clone_size: .
v_call: TRBV4-3
d_call: TRBD2

cdr3_aa: CASSQQYEQYF
cdr3_nt: TGTGCCAGCAGCCAGCAATACGAGCAGTACTTC
j_call: TRBJ2-7
clone_size: .
v_call: TRBV3-1/TRBV3-2
d_call: .